This TCR beta chain is drawn from a study of monozygotic twins with inflammatory bowel disease. The quantity of total RNA per TCR library was approximately 3,300 ng. TCRdb reanalyzed the 5' RACE reads and collapses them to one entry per CDR3 protein, without DNA. The table lists 440,000 or so distinct CDR3 sequences. This CDR3 region has 20 residues. Per the germline V gene, CDR1 is LGHDT and CDR2 is YNNKEL (reference sequence). The TCR sequence derives from a human donor with ulcerative colitis or Crohn's disease, or a healthy co-twin of an affected twin (not recorded which). The chain carries TRBV3-1 and TRBJ2-1; TCRdb's assignment of TRBD2 cannot be checked, as there is no DNA. The sequenced sample was blood. This CDR3 is CASSRRASGGRISSYNEQFF.